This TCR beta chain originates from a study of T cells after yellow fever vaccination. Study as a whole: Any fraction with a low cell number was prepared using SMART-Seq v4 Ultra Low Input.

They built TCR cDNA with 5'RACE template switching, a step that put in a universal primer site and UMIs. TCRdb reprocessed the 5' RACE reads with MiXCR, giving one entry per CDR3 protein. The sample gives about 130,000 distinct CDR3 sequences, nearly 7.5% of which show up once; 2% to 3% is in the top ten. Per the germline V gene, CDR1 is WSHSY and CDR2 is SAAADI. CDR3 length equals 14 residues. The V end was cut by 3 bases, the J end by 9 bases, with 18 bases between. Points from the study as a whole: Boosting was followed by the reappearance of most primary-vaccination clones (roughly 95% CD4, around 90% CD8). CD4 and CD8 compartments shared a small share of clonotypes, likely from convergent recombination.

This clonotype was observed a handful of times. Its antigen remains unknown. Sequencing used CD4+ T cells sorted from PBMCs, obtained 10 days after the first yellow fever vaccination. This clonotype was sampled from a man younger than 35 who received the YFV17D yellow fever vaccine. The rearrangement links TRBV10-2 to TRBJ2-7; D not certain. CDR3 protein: CASSDVPPRLWQYV. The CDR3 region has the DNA TGCGCCAGCAGTGATGTACCCCCCCGGTTGTGGCAGTACGTC.